This TCR beta chain was recovered during a study of neoadjuvant anti-PD-1 for oral cavity cancer. General study results and limits: Higher pretreatment blood Treg/Th17 ratios correlated with higher pretreatment blood and lower post-treatment tumor TCRbeta clonality.

This clone is judged large. The target antigen is unknown. Sample time point: after neoadjuvant nivolumab, at surgical resection. Two replicates per tumor sample, mostly from around 4.9 ug of genomic DNA. TCRdb keeps only in-frame clones here, not all; method: immunoSEQ multiplex PCR. The sample has 9,500 to 12,000 clones; around three fifths are singletons. Trimming removed 4 bases from V and 5 bases from J; junction bases left unmatched: 11. The CDR3 is 15 amino acids. In germline, CDR1 is SGDLS, CDR2 YYNGEE. The clonotype comes from a person aged 40 to 85 with oral cavity squamous cell carcinoma. The starting material was tumor tissue, obtained after nivolumab (anti-PD-1) treatment. The V and J genes are TRBV9 and TRBJ2-5, with 7 bases that match TRBD2. In DNA, the CDR3 is TGTGCCAGCAGCCCCTCAAGGGGAGGGTGGGAGACCCAGTACTTC. The encoded protein is CASSPSRGGWETQYF.